This T cell receptor (beta chain) was obtained from a study of technical replicates of blood from several donors. Produced via immunoSEQ multiplex PCR; TCRdb's table is partial and in-frame only. This table holds tens of thousands of clones, roughly four fifths found once. V was pared by 3 bases and J by 0 bases, with 8 bases of the junction left unmatched. In germline, CDR1 is SGDLS, CDR2 YYNGEE. The CDR3 totals 17 residues. V gene TRBV9 combines with J gene TRBJ2-1; TRBD1 agrees at 8 bases. Sequenced: PBMCs. The TCR originated in a human donor in good health. Some clones in this sample may be carry-over from other donors' samples. CDR3 loop: CASSEGQGMSSYNEQFF. The DNA for the CDR3 is TGTGCCAGCAGCGAAGGACAGGGTATGAGCTCCTACAATGAGCAGTTCTTC.